These 5 T cell receptor beta chains share one sample of origin, sequenced in a study of control samples from healthy donors and cancer patients. Using immunoSEQ multiplex PCR, the repertoire was profiled, and TCRdb retains in-frame clones only, with some absent. Among some 96,000 clones listed, about 92% were seen once. Sequenced sample: blood. The receptors come from a man aged 18 to 30 in good health.

This chain joins TRBV12-3 or TRBV12-4 and TRBJ2-5; perhaps TRBD1 as D (5 bases). The CDR3 totals 13 residues. V lost 1 base and J lost 2, with 5 bases in between. For the CDR3, the DNA is TGTGCCAGCAGTTTAGGACAGCAAGAGACCCAGTACTTC. It is translated as CASSLGQQETQYF.

V is TRBV18 and J is TRBJ1-5; no reliable D call. CDR3 length: 11 residues. The germline CDR1 and CDR2 sequences are KGHSH and LQKENI. V was shortened by 2 bases and J by 4 bases, with 0 bases between the two germline ends. CDR3 loop: CASSPNQPQHF. Written as DNA, the CDR3 is TGTGCCAGCTCACCAAATCAGCCCCAGCATTTT.

This sequence joins TRBV4-1 and TRBJ1-5; the D gene is possibly TRBD1 (5 bases). The CDR3 covers 17 residues. From germline, CDR1 is MGHRA and CDR2 YSYEKL. The V and J ends lost 1 base and 2 bases respectively, with 15 bases between them. The DNA for the CDR3 is TGCGCCAGCAGCCAAGTTGGACAAGCAAGTCGCAATCAGCCCCAGCATTTT. It is translated as CASSQVGQASRNQPQHF.

V usage is TRBV7-9 and J usage is TRBJ1-1; tentatively, D is TRBD1 (6 bases). The ends were cut back, 3 bases at V and 7 bases at J, with 24 bases in the middle. The CDR3 consists of 17 residues. The V gene's germline CDR1 is SEHNR and CDR2 FQNEAQ (reference sequence). CDR3 DNA: TGTGCCAGCAGCTTTTACCCACAGGGTATGGGAGCTGGTGAAGCTTTCTTT. The encoded protein is CASSFYPQGMGAGEAFF.

CDR3: CASSSADPTGAFF. The DNA of the CDR3 is TGTGCCAGCAGCTCGGCCGACCCGACCGGCGCTTTCTTT. The chain employs TRBV5-4 and TRBJ1-1, with unresolved D. The germline V and J ends were trimmed by 3 bases and 11 bases, with 17 bases remaining between them. Germline CDR1 reads SGHNT; CDR2 reads YYREEE (reference sequence). The CDR3 is 13 amino acids.